Listed below are T cell receptor beta chains from one sample, sequenced in a study of cytomegalovirus exposure and HLA in healthy donors. The protocol was immunoSEQ multiplex PCR, while the TCRdb copy is restricted to in-frame clones and leaves out a portion. The table has about 55,000 clones, 55% to 85% seen once. The sequencing sample was made of PBMCs. These receptors all come from a man aged 35 to 55 in good health and CMV-seropositive. The CDR3 runs from the conserved cysteine through the conserved F or W. The D gene is left open where the match is weak. For some rows the clone size is stated as once, few or many, or as a class when expanded; others skip it.

NA 14 TRBJ2-3 TRBV5-1 TRBD1 TGCGCCAGCAGCTTGAGTCAGGGGGCGCGTGAAATGAATTTT CASSLSQGAREMNF
NA 15 TRBJ1-1 TRBV5-1 TRBD1 TGCGCCAGCAGCTCATGGACAGGGGGGAACACTGAAGCTTTCTTT CASSSWTGGNTEAFF
NA 15 TRBJ1-1 TRBV5-4 TRBD1 TGTGCCAGCAGCTTGGTGGGACAGGGTTACACTGAAGCTTTCTTT CASSLVGQGYTEAFF
NA 13 TRBJ1-2 TRBV27 NA TGTGCCAGCAGGACACTGCTTAACTATGGCTACACCTTC CASRTLLNYGYTF
NA 14 TRBJ2-2 TRBV6-1 NA TGTGCCAGCAGTCGGACAGACCCCACCGGGGAGCTGTTTTTT CASSRTDPTGELFF
NA 15 TRBJ1-5 TRBV18 TRBD1 TGTGCCAGCTCACCGGGGACAGGGGAAAATCAGCCCCAGCATTTT CASSPGTGENQPQHF
NA 14 TRBJ1-1 TRBV9 NA TGTGCCAGCAGCCTAAATACAGTGAACACTGAAGCTTTCTTT CASSLNTVNTEAFF
NA 15 TRBJ2-3 TRBV19 TRBD1 TGTGCCAGTAGTAGACAGGGATGGGGCACAGATACGCAGTATTTT CASSRQGWGTDTQYF
NA 14 TRBJ2-7 TRBV7-9 NA TGTGCCAGCAGCCTCGACGGGAGCTCCTACGAGCAGTACTTC CASSLDGSSYEQYF
NA 12 TRBJ1-2 TRBV5-1 NA TGCGCCAGCAGCGCCCGGGAAGATGGCTACACCTTC CASSAREDGYTF
NA 15 TRBJ2-1 TRBV9 TRBD2 TGTGCCAGCAGCCCCTGGGGGGGATCCTACAATGAGCAGTTCTTC CASSPWGGSYNEQFF
NA 14 TRBJ1-6 TRBV30 NA TGTGCCTGGAGTGTAACCCAGGGTTGGTCACCCCTCCACTTT CAWSVTQGWSPLHF
NA 15 TRBJ1-6 TRBV7-9 NA TGTGCCCTTGAATGGGGCGGAGTGGGTCGCTCACCCCTCCACTTT CALEWGGVGRSPLHF
NA 15 TRBJ1-5 TRBV27 TRBD1 TGTGCCAGCAGTGTTAGGACAGGCGCGCATCAGCCCCAGCATTTT CASSVRTGAHQPQHF
few 13 TRBJ2-1 TRBV6-1 TRBD1 TGTGCCAGCAGCGAAAACAGGGGAAGTGAGCAGTTCTTC CASSENRGSEQFF
NA 15 TRBJ2-3 TRBV6-4 TRBD2 TGTGCCAGCAGTGACTCACTAGCGGGGGCAGATACGCAGTATTTT CASSDSLAGADTQYF
NA 15 TRBJ1-1 TRBV5-1 TRBD1 TGCGCCAGCAGCTTGGCACAGGGGGGGTACACTGAAGCTTTCTTT CASSLAQGGYTEAFF
NA 14 TRBJ2-1 TRBV29-1 NA TGCAGCGTGGGTGGCGGGCCCCGGGGGAATGAGCAGTTCTTC CSVGGGPRGNEQFF
NA 14 TRBJ1-1 TRBV4-3 TRBD1 TGCGCCAGCAGCCGCGACAGGGAAGTCGCTGAAGCTTTCTTT CASSRDREVAEAFF
few 14 TRBJ2-7 TRBV4-3 NA TGCGCCAGCAGCTACCAGGGGGGATTCAACGAGCAGTACTTC CASSYQGGFNEQYF
NA 16 TRBJ2-3 TRBV7-9 NA TGTGCCAGCAGCTTAGCCGGTACTTATAGCACAGATACGCAGTATTTT CASSLAGTYSTDTQYF
NA 14 TRBJ1-1 TRBV5-4 NA TGTGCCAGCAGCTTCGGGGGGGTTGAAACTGAAGCTTTCTTT CASSFGGVETEAFF
NA 13 TRBJ1-6 TRBV23-1 NA TGCGCCAGCAGCGTTCCCCGCGGTTCACCCCTCCACTTT CASSVPRGSPLHF
NA 12 TRBJ1-4 TRBV6-5 NA TGTGCCAGCAGTTACTCGATCCGGAAACTGTTTTTT CASSYSIRKLFF
NA 13 TRBJ2-1 TRBV4-3 NA TGCGCCAGCAGCCAAGGCCAGCGAAATGAGCAGTTCTTC CASSQGQRNEQFF
NA 13 TRBJ1-4 TRBV2 NA TGTGCCAGCACTCTACTGGGGGCTGAAAAACTGTTTTTT CASTLLGAEKLFF
NA 15 TRBJ2-1 TRBV9 TRBD2 TGTGCCAGCAGCAATACTAGCGGGACCTACAATGAGCAGTTCTTC CASSNTSGTYNEQFF
few 14 TRBJ2-1 TRBV7-3 TRBD1 TGTGCCAGCAGCTCAGGGGGAACCTACAATGAGCAGTTCTTC CASSSGGTYNEQFF
NA 13 TRBJ2-7 TRBV5-1 NA TGCGCCAGCAGCCTAGAGGGCTCCGACGAGCAGTACTTC CASSLEGSDEQYF
NA 14 TRBJ2-7 TRBV5-1 NA TGCGCCAGCAGCTTGGTCGGGGACTCCTACGAGCAGTACTTC CASSLVGDSYEQYF
NA 15 TRBJ1-1 TRBV7-8 NA TGTGCCAGCAGCGACCTCTCACAGGCCTACTATGAAGCTTTCTTT CASSDLSQAYYEAFF
NA 14 TRBJ1-2 TRBV10-3 TRBD1 TGTGCCATCAGTGAGTCGAGCGGCGACAGGGCAAACACCTTC CAISESSGDRANTF
few 15 TRBJ2-3 TRBV6-1 NA TGTGCCAGCAGTGAGAGGGGAGGATACACAGATACGCAGTATTTT CASSERGGYTDTQYF
few 14 TRBJ2-7 TRBV10-1 TRBD1 TGCGCCAGCAGTTCCGGGACAGGGGGCAACGAGCAGTACTTC CASSSGTGGNEQYF
NA 13 TRBJ1-2 TRBV4-3 NA TGCGCCAGCAGCCAAGGACAGAACTATGGCTACACCTTC CASSQGQNYGYTF
NA 15 TRBJ2-2 TRBV19 NA TGTGCCAGTAGTATAGACAGGGGCCACACCGGGGAGCTGTTTTTT CASSIDRGHTGELFF
once 18 TRBJ1-1 TRBV28 TRBD1 TGTGCCAGCAGTTTATGGTCCGGGACAGGGGACCGAAACACTGAAGCTTTCTTT CASSLWSGTGDRNTEAFF
NA 12 TRBJ2-5 TRBV29-1 NA TGCAGCTCTGCCCGGGGGTGGGAGACCCAGTACTTC CSSARGWETQYF
NA 15 TRBJ2-1 TRBV5-1 TRBD2 TGCGCCAGCAGCTTCACTAGCGGGGGGGCCTATGAGCAGTTCTTC CASSFTSGGAYEQFF
NA 13 TRBJ1-2 TRBV7-9 NA TGTGCCAGCAGCTTTTGGCAGTCGGAGGGCTACACCTTC CASSFWQSEGYTF
NA 12 TRBJ1-2 TRBV7-9 NA TGTGCCAGCAGCTTAGACGCGAGTGGCTACACCTTC CASSLDASGYTF
few 14 TRBJ1-4 TRBV6-1 NA TGTGCCAGCAGTGAAAGCAGGGGTAGAGAAAAACTGTTTTTT CASSESRGREKLFF
few 14 TRBJ2-5 TRBV2 TRBD2 TGTGCCAGCAGTGACGGACTAGCGGGCCCCCCCCAGTACTTC CASSDGLAGPPQYF
NA 16 TRBJ2-3 TRBV5-8 NA TGTGCCAGCAGACCTCGGCGGCTAGCCAGGACAGATACGCAGTATTTT CASRPRRLARTDTQYF
NA 16 TRBJ2-2 TRBV6-5 NA TGTGCCAGCAGTTATGCACGGCAGGGCTACACCGGGGAGCTGTTTTTT CASSYARQGYTGELFF
few 16 TRBJ2-1 TRBV5-4 TRBD2 TGTGCCAGCAGCTTGTGGCGGGGGGGCCTCGACAATGAGCAGTTCTTC CASSLWRGGLDNEQFF
NA 15 TRBJ1-3 TRBV6-5 NA TGTGCCAGCAGTCCGCCACGGGGAAGCGGAAACACCATATATTTT CASSPPRGSGNTIYF
NA 12 TRBJ1-2 TRBV19 NA TGTGCCAGTAGTACAAGGGACACTGGCTACACCTTC CASSTRDTGYTF
NA 16 TRBJ1-1 TRBV7-6 NA TGTGCCAGCAGCTTAGTGGCTTTGTGGCAAGACACTGAAGCTTTCTTT CASSLVALWQDTEAFF
NA 14 TRBJ1-2 TRBV6-5 TRBD1 TGTGCCACTGGACAGGGGGCGCAGAACTATGGCTACACCTTC CATGQGAQNYGYTF
few 13 TRBJ2-1 TRBV9 NA TGTGCCAGCAGCGTTGAGGCTTTCAATGAGCAGTTCTTC CASSVEAFNEQFF
NA 17 TRBJ2-1 TRBV9 TRBD1 TGTGCCAGCAGCTCAAATTGGGGACAGGGATCCTACAATGAGCAGTTCTTC CASSSNWGQGSYNEQFF
NA 12 TRBJ2-7 TRBV6-5 NA TGTGCCAGCAGGCGGGGATCATACGAGCAGTACTTC CASRRGSYEQYF
NA 15 TRBJ2-5 TRBV2 TRBD2 TGTGCCAGCCTTGCTAGCGGGAGCTTACAAGAGACCCAGTACTTC CASLASGSLQETQYF
few 16 TRBJ1-2 TRBV4-2 TRBD1 TGTGCCAGCAGCCAAGAGGACAGGGTTGTGGCCTATGGCTACACCTTC CASSQEDRVVAYGYTF